These 9 T cell receptor beta chains share one sample of origin, sequenced in a study of T cell changes during pregnancy in multiple sclerosis. Profiled with immunoSEQ multiplex PCR; TCRdb holds only in-frame clones, not every one. This table holds roughly 40,000 clones, around 90% found once. The sample in question was CD8+ T cells from peripheral blood mononuclear cells, obtained before pregnancy. These receptors came from a female donor with multiple sclerosis, enrolled in a pregnancy study.

The rearrangement uses TRBV4-2 and TRBJ2-7; 9 nucleotides agree with TRBD2. Trimming removed 1 base from V and 2 bases from J; junction bases left unmatched: 3. This CDR3 has 15 amino acids. Germline-derived CDR1 and CDR2 are LGHNA and YNFKEQ. CDR3 nucleotides: TGTGCCAGCAGCCAAGGGGCGGGAGGGCCCTACGAGCAGTACTTC. Residues: CASSQGAGGPYEQYF.

The V gene is TRBV18, the J gene TRBJ2-1, with TRBD2 identical over 10 bases. This CDR3 is 20 amino acids long. Per germline, CDR1 KGHSH and CDR2 LQKENI. Unmatched junction bases numbered 17, after V lost 0 bases and J lost 6 bases. The DNA of the CDR3 is TGTGCCAGCTCACCACCCCTTCGAGCGGGAGGGCTAATAGTTGGCAATGAGCAGTTCTTC. Its translation: CASSPPLRAGGLIVGNEQFF.

The V and J genes are TRBV29-1 and TRBJ2-1, with 7 bases that match TRBD2. The CDR3 loop spans 12 amino acids. Germline V lookup: CDR1 SQVTM, CDR2 ANQGSEA. V dropped 3 bases and J dropped 7; count of bases not matched to a gene: 3. CDR3 coding DNA: TGCAGCGTTGATCTGGGGGGGAATGAGCAGTTCTTC. Protein product: CSVDLGGNEQFF.

CDR3 protein: CSVVQGETQYF. The CDR3 DNA reads as TGCAGCGTTGTGCAGGGAGAGACCCAGTACTTC. The chain joins TRBV29-1 to TRBJ2-5, with D possibly TRBD1 on 5 matching bases. Per germline, CDR1 SQVTM and CDR2 ANQGSEA. This CDR3 is 11 amino acids long. V shed 4 bases and J shed 4 bases, with 7 bases lying between them. Based on the CDR3 plus reference TRBV29-1 and TRBJ2-5, the full variable domain is SAVISQKPSRDICQRGTSLTIQCQVDSQVTMMFWYRQQPGQSLTLIATANQGSEATYESGFVIDKFPISRPNLTFSTLTVSNMSPEDSSIYLCSVVQGETQYFGPGTRLLVL.

The rearrangement joins TRBV19 to TRBJ2-2; 11 bases fit TRBD2. Germline lookup yields CDR1 LNHDA and CDR2 SQIVND (reference sequence). V was clipped by 5 bases and J by 3 bases; unmatched bases: 5. This CDR3 spans 16 amino acids. This chain's CDR3 is CASSAQGLADTGELFF. The DNA of the CDR3 is TGTGCCAGTAGTGCCCAGGGACTAGCGGACACCGGGGAGCTGTTTTTT.

The V and J genes are TRBV5-1 and TRBJ2-3, with 16 bases matching TRBD2. The CDR3 spans 22 residues. Germline values: CDR1 SGHRS, CDR2 YFSETQ. Trimming at V came to 1 base and at J to 4 bases, leaving 18 bases not matched to a gene. The CDR3 sequence is CASSLLLGHPGTSGRAPDTQYF. DNA for the CDR3: TGCGCCAGCAGCTTGTTACTCGGACACCCAGGGACTAGCGGGAGGGCCCCAGATACGCAGTATTTT.

J is TRBJ1-6 and V is TRBV21-1; TRBD1 was called by the table and not checked on the DNA. TRBV21-1 is a documented pseudogene. CDR3 length equals 14 residues. CDR3 bases: TGTGCCAGCAAAAGACAGGGGGCCGAGTCACCCCTCCACTTT. Translating it yields CASKRQGAESPLHF.

This chain connects TRBV28 to TRBJ2-7; D is uncertain. CDR1 is MDHEN and CDR2 is SYDVKM in the germline V gene. The CDR3 has 14 residues. V lost 3 bases and J lost 3, with 12 bases in between. CDR3 DNA: TGTGCCAGCAGTTTTGTTGAGGCGTTCTACGAGCAGTACTTC. Amino acids: CASSFVEAFYEQYF.

This clone was seen a few times. The genes are TRBV7-8 and TRBJ2-7, with 12 nucleotides matching TRBD2. The V segment lost 4 bases and the J segment 4 bases; nucleotides outside the gene matches: 8. Per the germline V gene, CDR1 is SGHVS and CDR2 is FQNEAQ. CDR3 size: 16 residues. The CDR3 DNA sequence: TGTGCCAGCAGCTCGTACAGAGGACTAGCGGGATACGAGCAGTACTTC. Translated: CASSSYRGLAGYEQYF.